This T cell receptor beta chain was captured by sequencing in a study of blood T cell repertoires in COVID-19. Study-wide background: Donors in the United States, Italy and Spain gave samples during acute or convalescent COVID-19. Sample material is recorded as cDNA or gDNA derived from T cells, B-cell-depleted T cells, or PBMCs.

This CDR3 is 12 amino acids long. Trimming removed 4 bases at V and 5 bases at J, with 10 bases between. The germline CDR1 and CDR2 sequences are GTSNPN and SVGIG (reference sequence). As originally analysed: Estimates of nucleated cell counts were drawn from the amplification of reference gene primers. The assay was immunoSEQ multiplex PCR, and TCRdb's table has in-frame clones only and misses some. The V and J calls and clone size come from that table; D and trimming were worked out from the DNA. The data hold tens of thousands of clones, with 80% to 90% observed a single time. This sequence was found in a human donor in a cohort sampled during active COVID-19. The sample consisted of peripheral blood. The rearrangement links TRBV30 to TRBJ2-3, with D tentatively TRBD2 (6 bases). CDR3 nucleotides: TGTGCCTGGAAGGCGGGATTAGATACGCAGTATTTT. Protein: CAWKAGLDTQYF.